The 18 T cell receptor beta chains below were found in one sample sequenced in a study of human T cells and chemical hapten exposure. Described time point: patch test 1, 2 weeks after DPC sensitization. The treatment here: therapeutic diphenylcyclopropenone sensitization with weekly scalp DPC. TCRdb itself ran the RACE reads through MiXCR, one entry per CDR3 protein. The sample lists under 150,000 distinct CDR3 sequences, 9% to 14% occurring once. The starting material was whole blood, obtained in connection with sensitization to the hapten diphenylcyclopropenone (DPC). These receptors originate from a woman aged 50 to 60 with alopecia areata. Some clones in this sample may be carry-over from other donors' samples.

The rearrangement uses TRBV12-3 or TRBV12-4 and TRBJ2-3; TRBD1 might be the D (6 bases). Trimming pared 3 bases from V and 6 bases from J, leaving 10 bases between. CDR3 length equals 13 residues. CDR3 in DNA: TGTGCCAGCAGTTTCCACCAGGGGGATACGCAGTATTTT. Translating it yields CASSFHQGDTQYF.

This sequence joins TRBV4-1 and TRBJ1-3; no reliable D call. CDR1 and CDR2 from the germline V gene are MGHRA and YSYEKL. The CDR3 has 15 residues. V gave up 0 bases and J gave up 2 bases, with 8 bases separating them. The chain's CDR3 is CASSQDRGTGNTIYF. The CDR3 DNA follows: TGCGCCAGCAGCCAAGATCGAGGAACTGGAAACACCATATATTTT.

This clonotype was recorded a few times. This chain links TRBV12-3 or TRBV12-4 with TRBJ1-2, with 7 bases matching TRBD1. There are 14 residues in the CDR3. Losses at the gene ends were 5 bases for V and 8 bases for J; bases not matched to a gene: 11. The CDR3 DNA sequence: TGTGCCAGCAGTAATCCTCCACAGGGGCGCGGCTACACCTTC. Amino acid sequence: CASSNPPQGRGYTF.

This clonotype was counted many times. The J gene is TRBJ2-2, the V gene TRBV28; unclear D gene. Trimming cost V 7 bases and J 4 bases, with 10 bases left between them. The CDR3 totals 13 residues. Looked up from germline, CDR1 is MDHEN and CDR2 is SYDVKM. CDR3 in amino acids: CASTLGITGELFF. CDR3 in DNA: TGTGCCAGCACCCTAGGGATCACCGGGGAGCTGTTTTTT.

This clonotype was detected many times. The chain links TRBV7-6 to TRBJ2-3; 10 bases fit TRBD2. The germline V gene has CDR1 SGHVS and CDR2 FNYEAQ. Losses at the gene ends were 0 bases for V and 0 bases for J; bases not matched to a gene: 6. CDR3 length: 18 residues. The CDR3 nucleotides read TGTGCCAGCAGCTTAGCCCAACTAGCGGGATCTAGCACAGATACGCAGTATTTT. Amino acid sequence: CASSLAQLAGSSTDTQYF.

This clonotype was picked up a small number of times. V usage is TRBV6-5 and J usage is TRBJ1-1; 7 positions agree with TRBD1. The CDR3 is 13 residues long. The germline V gene encodes CDR1 MNHEY and CDR2 SVGAGI. The junction had 3 bases not matched to a gene; V was cut back by 5 bases and J by 3 bases. The CDR3 coding sequence is TGTGCCAGCAGTCGCAGGGGGGACACTGAAGCTTTCTTT. It is translated as CASSRRGDTEAFF.

The chain carries TRBV2 and TRBJ2-5; maybe TRBD1 (5 bases). Germline assignment: CDR1 SNHLY and CDR2 FYNNEI. V shed 6 bases and J shed 5 bases, with 13 bases lying between them. The length of the CDR3 is 13 residues. The CDR3 sequence is CASRGLPGETQYF. In DNA form, the CDR3 reads TGTGCCAGCAGAGGCCTCCCAGGGGAGACCCAGTACTTC.

This clonotype was detected only a few times. The chain joins TRBV28 to TRBJ1-1; D gene uncertain. Germline CDR1 MDHEN, CDR2 SYDVKM. CDR3 size: 11 residues. V was cut by 7 bases and J by 7 bases, with 10 bases left in between. CDR3 residues: CASTAQREAFF. The CDR3 DNA reads TGTGCCAGCACTGCCCAGCGTGAAGCTTTCTTT.

In this sample, this clonotype turned up a few times. The CDR3 sequence: CAWTYRSLNAGELFF. The CDR3 DNA sequence: TGTGCCTGGACGTACCGGTCGTTAAACGCCGGGGAGCTGTTTTTT. The chain couples TRBV30 to TRBJ2-2; D gene unclear. The CDR3 contains 15 residues. The germline V and J ends were trimmed by 4 bases and 6 bases, with 18 bases remaining between them. Germline assignment: CDR1 GTSNPN and CDR2 SVGIG (reference sequence).

This clonotype was counted ten times or more. V is TRBV23-1 and J is TRBJ2-7; 7 bases align to TRBD1. TRBV23-1 is an ORF for which the function is uncertain. Trimming removed 3 bases from V and 3 bases from J; junction bases left unmatched: 2. This CDR3 is built from 13 residues. The chain's CDR3 is CASSHRQGYEQYF. CDR3 sequence (DNA): TGCGCCAGCAGTCACCGACAGGGCTACGAGCAGTACTTC.

The gene calls are TRBV14 and TRBJ2-2; D is undetermined. Germline loops: CDR1 SGHDN, CDR2 FVKESK. V lost 0 bases and J lost 2, with 10 bases in between. The CDR3 spans 16 residues. CDR3 residues: CASSQDLLRNTGELFF. The DNA of the CDR3 is TGTGCCAGCAGCCAAGATCTCTTAAGAAACACCGGGGAGCTGTTTTTT.

The rearrangement joins TRBV28 to TRBJ1-2, with D unresolved. The CDR3 spans 11 residues. Germline lookup yields CDR1 MDHEN and CDR2 SYDVKM. V was shortened by 7 bases and J by 5 bases, with 8 bases between the two germline ends. The CDR3 nucleotides read TGTGCCAGCATCGCGTCTTATGGCTACACCTTC. It is translated as CASIASYGYTF.

The chain employs TRBV11-2 and TRBJ2-1; 7 nucleotides line up with TRBD2. The CDR3 covers 17 residues. The V segment lost 1 base and the J segment 7 bases; nucleotides outside the gene matches: 13. Germline loops: CDR1 SGHAT, CDR2 FQNNGV. The CDR3 is CASSLGPTSALFNEQFF. DNA for the CDR3: TGTGCCAGCAGCTTAGGACCCACTAGCGCCCTTTTTAATGAGCAGTTCTTC.

This clonotype was seen ten or more times. The chain recombines TRBV10-3 with TRBJ1-2; 8 positions agree with TRBD1. Germline values: CDR1 ENHRY, CDR2 SYGVKD. This CDR3 region has 13 residues. With 5 bases clipped from V and 4 bases from J, the junction kept 3 bases outside the gene matches. CDR3 nucleotide sequence: TGTGCCATCAGTCCGGGACAGGCCTATGGCTACACCTTC. This sequence encodes CAISPGQAYGYTF.

This clonotype has at least ten counts. The genes are TRBV28 and TRBJ2-6, with a tentative D call TRBD2 (5 bases). The germline CDR1 and CDR2 sequences are MDHEN and SYDVKM. CDR3 length: 15 residues. Trimming took off 1 base at V and 1 base at J, with 5 bases between the two ends. The CDR3 DNA follows: TGTGCCAGCAGTTTATCGGGGTCTGGGGCCAACGTCCTGACTTTC. Encoded protein: CASSLSGSGANVLTF.

This clonotype was counted between two and nine times. J is TRBJ1-1 and V is TRBV10-2, with no clear D. Germline CDR1 WSHSY, CDR2 SAAADI. Trimming pared 10 bases from V and 1 base from J, leaving 19 bases between. The CDR3 contains 15 residues. This chain's CDR3 is CAISGRYSENTEAFF. DNA for the CDR3: TGCGCCATTAGTGGTCGGTACAGCGAGAACACTGAAGCTTTCTTT.

The sample holds many counts of this clonotype. The rearrangement uses TRBV18 and TRBJ1-1; 8 bases agree with TRBD1. J gave up 3 bases and V 3 bases, and 6 bases lay outside the gene matches. Germline loops: CDR1 KGHSH, CDR2 LQKENI. CDR3 size: 15 residues. The CDR3 protein is CASSPSTGAHTEAFF. The CDR3, as DNA: TGTGCCAGCTCACCTTCGACAGGGGCGCACACTGAAGCTTTCTTT.

V is TRBV12-2 and J is TRBJ2-3; the table's D gene call, TRBD1, was not cross checked with the DNA. TRBV12-2 is a pseudogene. The CDR3 runs 15 residues. The CDR3, as DNA: TGTGCAAGTCGCTCCCGGACAGGGGTGACAGATACGCAGTATTTT. Translating it yields CASRSRTGVTDTQYF.